These T cell receptor beta chains were read from a single sample in a study of PD-1 and CTLA-4 blockade in melanoma. Produced via immunoSEQ multiplex PCR; TCRdb's table is partial and in-frame only. The sample yields fewer than 35,000 clones, about 87% seen once. Sequences were derived from CD8+ T cells from peripheral blood, sampled from a patient given anti-PD-1 treatment. Every receptor here comes from a human donor with melanoma. Each CDR3 is given with its conserved first and last residue. Fields, in order: V gene, D gene, J gene, clone size, CDR3 DNA, CDR3 protein. A D gene is named only where the DNA matches it firmly. Clone size appears in some rows only: once, few, many, or a class for an expanded clone.

>TRBV5-6|NA|TRBJ2-7|NA
TGTGCCAGCAGTCTTTGGACGGATCCCTACGAGCAGTACTTC
CASSLWTDPYEQYF
>TRBV29-1|NA|TRBJ1-1|NA
TGCAGCGTGGACCAGAACACTGAAGCTTTCTTT
CSVDQNTEAFF
>TRBV15|NA|TRBJ1-5|NA
TGTGCCACCAGAGGGGGGATTAGCAATCAGCCCCAGCATTTT
CATRGGISNQPQHF
>TRBV7-3|TRBD2|TRBJ2-1|NA
TGTGCCAGCAGCTTAACGAGTCTAGCGGGCTCCTACAATGAGCAGTTCTTC
CASSLTSLAGSYNEQFF
>TRBV5-1|NA|TRBJ1-3|NA
TGCGCCAGCAGCTTGTACCCAACCGGGGGATCCTCTGGAAACACCATATATTTT
CASSLYPTGGSSGNTIYF
>TRBV28|TRBD1|TRBJ1-1|NA
TGTGCCAGCAGTTTATTGCAGGGGGCTACATCGAACACTGAAGCTTTCTTT
CASSLLQGATSNTEAFF
>TRBV4-1|NA|TRBJ2-1|few
TGCGCCACCGCCCGGGTTGTAGCTTCCTACAATGAGCAGTTCTTC
CATARVVASYNEQFF
>TRBV11-2|TRBD2|TRBJ2-1|NA
TGTGCCAGCAGCTTAGAATGGGTAGCGGGTAATGAGCAGTTCTTC
CASSLEWVAGNEQFF
>TRBV11-2|NA|TRBJ2-7|NA
TGTGCCAGCAGCCGCGGGGGGGCCGGGACAGGGGCCTACGAGCAGTACTTC
CASSRGGAGTGAYEQYF
>TRBV11-2|NA|TRBJ1-5|few
TGTGCCAGCAGCCTGGCGGCTAGGCAGCCCCAGCATTTT
CASSLAARQPQHF
>TRBV14|TRBD1|TRBJ1-6|once
TGTGCCAGCAGCCCCGCCGGGACAGGGACGAGCTCCTATAATTCACCCCTCCACTTT
CASSPAGTGTSSYNSPLHF
>TRBV6-2/TRBV6-3|NA|TRBJ2-7|NA
TGTGCCAGCAGCCCCTCCTACGAGCAGTACTTC
CASSPSYEQYF
>TRBV9|NA|TRBJ2-1|NA
TGTGCCAGCAGCGTAGTGGGGGACGGAGCCTACAATGAGCAGTTCTTC
CASSVVGDGAYNEQFF
>TRBV9|NA|TRBJ1-1|NA
TGTGCCAGCAGCGTAAGACAGCAGAACACTGAAGCTTTCTTT
CASSVRQQNTEAFF
>TRBV5-5|NA|TRBJ1-4|NA
TGTGCCAGCAGCTCCCGTTGGCAGGGCAATGAAAAACTGTTTTTT
CASSSRWQGNEKLFF
>TRBV21-1|NA|TRBJ1-2|once
TGTGCCAGCAGCAAAGCCCCAGGGGGGCGGCGGTATGGCTACACCTTC
CASSKAPGGRRYGYTF
>TRBV5-6|TRBD1|TRBJ1-2|NA
TGTGCCAGCAGCCCCAGAGGGGGCGGCTACACCTTC
CASSPRGGGYTF
>TRBV10-3|NA|TRBJ1-2|NA
TGTGCCATCAGTGAAGGAGGGAGCTATGGCTACACCTTC
CAISEGGSYGYTF
>TRBV29-1|NA|TRBJ2-5|NA
TGCAGCGTTGCCAGCGGCCAAGAGACCCAGTACTTC
CSVASGQETQYF
>TRBV16|NA|TRBJ2-1|NA
TGTGCCAGCAGCCAAGGCAGCTACAATGAGCAGTTCTTC
CASSQGSYNEQFF
>TRBV4-1|TRBD1|TRBJ1-6|NA
TGCGCCAGCAGCCAAGAACAGGGGACTGGTATAGGATCCCTCCACTTT
CASSQEQGTGIGSLHF
>TRBV27|TRBD2|TRBJ2-1|NA
TGTGCCAGCAGTACATCCTTACTAGCGACGACCTACAATGAGCAGTTCTTC
CASSTSLLATTYNEQFF
>TRBV28|TRBD1|TRBJ2-7|NA
TGTGCCAGCAGCACCGGACAGGGCGGCTACGAGCAGTACTTC
CASSTGQGGYEQYF
>TRBV28|NA|TRBJ2-7|NA
TGTGCCAGCAGTTCTCCCCGGTGGGGAACCTACGAGCAGTACTTC
CASSSPRWGTYEQYF
>TRBV28|NA|TRBJ2-3|few
TGTGCCAGCAGTTTGGGTACTACTAGCACAGATACGCAGTATTTT
CASSLGTTSTDTQYF
>TRBV7-6|TRBD2|TRBJ2-7|NA
TGTGCCAGCAGCGAATTTAGCGGGGGGGCTTACGAGCAGTACTTC
CASSEFSGGAYEQYF
>TRBV20-1|TRBD2|TRBJ2-5|NA
TGCAGTGCTAGTTTTAAGCGGGGGGGCGTCCTCGCAGAGACCCAGTACTTC
CSASFKRGGVLAETQYF
>TRBV10-3|NA|TRBJ1-6|NA
TGTGCCATCAGTGAGTCGGTCCTCTCACCCCTCCACTTT
CAISESVLSPLHF
>TRBV24-1|NA|TRBJ1-6|once
TGTGCCACCAGTGAAGGAGATCGGTCAGCCCTCCACTTT
CATSEGDRSALHF
>TRBV6-2/TRBV6-3|TRBD1|TRBJ1-2|NA
TGTGCCAGCAGTTACACCCGGGACAGGGGGCTTGTGGACTATGGCTACACCTTC
CASSYTRDRGLVDYGYTF
>TRBV30|TRBD1|TRBJ2-2|NA
TGTGCCTGGACCCCGGGGGTATGGACAGGGGGGAACACCGGGGAGCTGTTTTTT
CAWTPGVWTGGNTGELFF
>TRBV2|TRBD1|TRBJ2-2|NA
TGTGCCATCGACAGGGAAACCGGGGAGCTGTTTTTT
CAIDRETGELFF
>TRBV5-8|TRBD1|TRBJ2-7|NA
TGTGCCAGCAGCTTCCGGGACAGATTATGGACCTACGAGCAGTACTTC
CASSFRDRLWTYEQYF
>TRBV5-3|NA|TRBJ2-2|NA
TGTGCCAGAAGCTTGGACAGGAACACCGGGGAGCTGTTTTTT
CARSLDRNTGELFF
>TRBV25-1|NA|TRBJ1-4|NA
TGTGCCAGCAGTGAAGCTGAAAAACTGTTTTTT
CASSEAEKLFF
>TRBV7-9|NA|TRBJ1-1|NA
TGTGCCAGCAGGGGACAGAACACTGAAGCTTTCTTT
CASRGQNTEAFF
>TRBV29-1|TRBD2|TRBJ2-2|NA
TGCAGCGTTGAAGATCCGACTAGCGGAGTGAACACCGGGGAGCTGTTTTTT
CSVEDPTSGVNTGELFF
>TRBV7-6|TRBD1|TRBJ2-7|once
TGTGCCAGCAGCTTAGAGCCAGGGGGCCTCTACGAGCAGTACTTC
CASSLEPGGLYEQYF
>TRBV19|TRBD1|TRBJ1-2|NA
TGTGCCAGTAGTATAGACCCGACAGGGGCGTATGGCTACACCTTC
CASSIDPTGAYGYTF
>TRBV27|NA|TRBJ2-1|once
TGTGCCAGCAGACGTCGAAACGTCGATGAGCAGTTCTTC
CASRRRNVDEQFF